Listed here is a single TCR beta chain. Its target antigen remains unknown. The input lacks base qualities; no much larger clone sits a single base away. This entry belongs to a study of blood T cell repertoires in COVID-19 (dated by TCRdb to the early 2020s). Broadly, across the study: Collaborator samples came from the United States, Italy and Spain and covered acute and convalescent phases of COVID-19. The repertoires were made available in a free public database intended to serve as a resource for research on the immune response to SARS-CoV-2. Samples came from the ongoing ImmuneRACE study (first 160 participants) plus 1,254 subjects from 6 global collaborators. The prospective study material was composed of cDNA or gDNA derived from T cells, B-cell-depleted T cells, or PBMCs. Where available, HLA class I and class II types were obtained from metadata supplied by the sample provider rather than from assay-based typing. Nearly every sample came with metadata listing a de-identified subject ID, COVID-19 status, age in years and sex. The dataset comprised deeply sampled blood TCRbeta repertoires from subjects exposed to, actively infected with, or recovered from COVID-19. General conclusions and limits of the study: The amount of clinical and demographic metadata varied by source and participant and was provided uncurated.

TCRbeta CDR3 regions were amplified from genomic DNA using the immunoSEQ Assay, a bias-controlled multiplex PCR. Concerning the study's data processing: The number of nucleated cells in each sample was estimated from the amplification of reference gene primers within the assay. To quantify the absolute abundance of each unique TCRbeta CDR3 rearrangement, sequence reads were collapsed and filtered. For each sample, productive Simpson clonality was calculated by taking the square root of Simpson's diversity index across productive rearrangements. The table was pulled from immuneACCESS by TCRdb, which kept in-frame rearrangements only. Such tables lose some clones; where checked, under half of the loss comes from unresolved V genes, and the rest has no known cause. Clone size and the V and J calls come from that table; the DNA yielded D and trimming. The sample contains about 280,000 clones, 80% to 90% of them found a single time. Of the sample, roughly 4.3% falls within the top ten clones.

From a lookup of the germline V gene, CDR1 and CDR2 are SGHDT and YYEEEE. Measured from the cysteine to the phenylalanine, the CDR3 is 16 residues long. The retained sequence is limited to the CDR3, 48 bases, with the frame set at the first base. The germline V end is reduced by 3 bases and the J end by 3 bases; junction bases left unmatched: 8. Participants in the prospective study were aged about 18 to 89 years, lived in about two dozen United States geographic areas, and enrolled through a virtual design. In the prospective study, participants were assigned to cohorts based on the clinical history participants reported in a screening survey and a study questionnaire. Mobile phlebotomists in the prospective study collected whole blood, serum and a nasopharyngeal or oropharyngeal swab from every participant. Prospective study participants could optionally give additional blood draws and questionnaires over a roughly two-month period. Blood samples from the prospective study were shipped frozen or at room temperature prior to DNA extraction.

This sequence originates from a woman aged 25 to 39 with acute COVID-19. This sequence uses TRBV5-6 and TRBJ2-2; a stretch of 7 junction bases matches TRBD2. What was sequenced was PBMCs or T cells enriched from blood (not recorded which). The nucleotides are TGTGCCAGCAGCTCCAAGCGGGGCTCCTACACCGGGGAGCTGTTTTTT. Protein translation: CASSSKRGSYTGELFF.